This TCR beta chain derives from a study of T cell changes during pregnancy in multiple sclerosis. Profiled with immunoSEQ multiplex PCR; TCRdb holds only in-frame clones, not every one. This sample carries approximately 70,000 clones, roughly 90% of them seen once, and the ten largest clones take roughly 1%. The CDR3 runs to 16 residues. V shed 5 bases and J 8 bases; nucleotides not matched to a gene: 15. CDR1 is LNHDA, CDR2 SQIVND, per germline (reference sequence). The sequence was obtained from a female donor in good health, enrolled as a control in a pregnancy study. The starting material was peripheral blood, obtained in the first trimester of pregnancy. The V and J genes are TRBV19 and TRBJ1-2, with 9 bases matching TRBD1. The CDR3 region is CASSSLPGQGTGGYTF. The CDR3 region has the DNA TGTGCCAGTAGTTCCCTCCCCGGACAGGGGACTGGCGGCTACACCTTC.